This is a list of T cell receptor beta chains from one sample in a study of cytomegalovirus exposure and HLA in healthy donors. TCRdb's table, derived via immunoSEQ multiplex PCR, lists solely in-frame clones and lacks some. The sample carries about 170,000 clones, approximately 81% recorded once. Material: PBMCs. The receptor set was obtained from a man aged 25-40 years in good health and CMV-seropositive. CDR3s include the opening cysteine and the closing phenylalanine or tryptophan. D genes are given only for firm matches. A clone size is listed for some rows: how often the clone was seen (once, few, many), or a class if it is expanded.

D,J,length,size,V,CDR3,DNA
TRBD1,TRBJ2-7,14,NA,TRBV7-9,CASSRGQGAYEQYF,TGTGCCAGCAGCAGAGGACAGGGGGCCTACGAGCAGTACTTC
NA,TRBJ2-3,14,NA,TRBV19,CASTLGRATDTQYF,TGTGCCAGTACCCTGGGGCGAGCAACAGATACGCAGTATTTT
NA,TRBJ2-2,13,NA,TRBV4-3,CASSQETAGELFF,TGCGCCAGCAGCCAAGAAACTGCGGGGGAGCTGTTTTTT
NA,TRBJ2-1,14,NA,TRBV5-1,CASSLVPDINEQFF,TGCGCCAGCAGCTTGGTTCCGGACATCAATGAGCAGTTCTTC
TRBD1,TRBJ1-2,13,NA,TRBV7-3,CASSLDRGRGYTF,TGTGCCAGCAGCCTAGACAGGGGTCGAGGCTACACCTTC
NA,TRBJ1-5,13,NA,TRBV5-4,CASSLDGDQPQHF,TGTGCCAGCAGCTTGGACGGAGATCAGCCCCAGCATTTT
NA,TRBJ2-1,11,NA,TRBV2,CASSWQNEQFF,TGTGCCAGCAGTTGGCAAAATGAGCAGTTCTTC
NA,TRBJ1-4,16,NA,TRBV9,CASSAPEQGHDEKLFF,TGTGCCAGCAGCGCCCCCGAACAGGGTCACGATGAAAAACTGTTTTTT
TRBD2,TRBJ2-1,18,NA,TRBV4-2,CASSQRSGGGSEYNEQFF,TGTGCCAGCAGCCAGAGAAGTGGAGGCGGGAGTGAGTACAATGAGCAGTTCTTC
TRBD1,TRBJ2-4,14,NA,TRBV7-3,CASSRGQGDYIQYF,TGTGCCAGCAGCAGGGGACAGGGGGATTACATTCAGTACTTC
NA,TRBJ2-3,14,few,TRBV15,CATSSLLTPDTQYF,TGTGCCACCAGCAGTCTACTAACCCCAGATACGCAGTATTTT
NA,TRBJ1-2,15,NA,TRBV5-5,CASSLEVTAGYGYTF,TGTGCCAGCAGCCTGGAGGTAACGGCGGGCTATGGCTACACCTTC
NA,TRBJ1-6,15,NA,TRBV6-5,CASRVEGPLNSPLHF,TGTGCCAGCAGGGTGGAGGGACCGCTTAATTCACCCCTCCACTTT
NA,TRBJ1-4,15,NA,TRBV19,CASSIGSGTNEKLFF,TGTGCCAGTAGTATAGGGTCCGGGACAAATGAAAAACTGTTTTTT
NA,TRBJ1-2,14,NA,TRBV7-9,CASSLSPTLYGYTF,TGTGCCAGCAGCTTGAGTCCTACCCTCTATGGCTACACCTTC